This T cell receptor beta chain was identified in a study of identical twins. The CDR3 totals 13 residues. V gave up 3 bases and J gave up 9 bases, with 14 bases separating them. In its sample, this clonotype was seen many times. Its antigen remains unknown. TCRdb itself ran the 5' RACE reads through MiXCR, one entry per CDR3 protein. The sample yields 310,000 or so distinct CDR3 sequences, around 9.7% seen once. General study results and limits: For cord blood, abundant beta clonotypes had fewer insertions, unlike memory repertoires, which showed none.

The same data also contributed to another study, on yellow fever vaccine responses in identical twins.

The receptor was derived from a woman between 18 and 30 years old in good health. This chain uses TRBV12-3 or TRBV12-4 with TRBJ1-2; D uncertain. The sample comprised CD8+ T cells sorted from blood. In DNA, the CDR3 is TGTGCCAGCAGTTTCGTCACAGACTTCAGCTACACCTTC. It is translated as CASSFVTDFSYTF.